Listed here are 28 T cell receptor beta chains from one sample, sequenced in a study of identical twins. Via MiXCR, TCRdb re-called the 5' RACE reads, giving one row per CDR3 protein. Of about 520,000 distinct CDR3 sequences in the sample, approximately 22% were seen once. This sample also belongs to another study, concerning T cells expressing NK-cell markers.

Specimen: CD4+ T cells sorted from blood. The receptors derive from a woman younger than 35 in good health.

Many counts were recorded for this clonotype. The chain employs TRBV29-1 and TRBJ1-1; D is unresolved. CDR3 length: 10 amino acids. V dropped 7 bases and J dropped 2 bases, with 5 bases sitting between them. Germline-derived CDR1 and CDR2 are SQVTM and ANQGSEA. The CDR3 loop is CSAQNTEAFF. The CDR3 DNA reads TGCAGCGCCCAAAACACTGAAGCTTTCTTT. Supplemented by reference TRBV29-1 and TRBJ1-1, the full variable domain reads SAVISQKPSRDICQRGTSLTIQCQVDSQVTMMFWYRQQPGQSLTLIATANQGSEATYESGFVIDKFPISRPNLTFSTLTVSNMSPEDSSIYLCSAQNTEAFFGQGTRLTVV.

This chain connects TRBV2 to TRBJ2-7; 9 bases agree with TRBD2. Germline CDR1 SNHLY, CDR2 FYNNEI. Trimming removed 6 bases from V and 1 base from J; junction bases left unmatched: 13. The length of the CDR3 is 17 residues. CDR3 protein: CASRPGLGSGSSYEQYF. DNA of the CDR3: TGTGCCAGCAGACCCGGATTAGGTAGCGGGAGTTCCTACGAGCAGTACTTC.

This clonotype was found many times. CDR3 DNA sequence: TGTGCCAGCAGATACAGGGGCTACGAGCAGTACTTC. Amino acids: CASRYRGYEQYF. The V call is TRBV12-3 or TRBV12-4, the J call TRBJ2-7, with 7 positions matching TRBD1. The CDR3 has 12 amino acids. The V segment lost 6 bases and the J segment 3 bases; nucleotides outside the gene matches: 2.

The sample holds many counts of this clonotype. The chain couples TRBV20-1 to TRBJ2-3, with 7 positions matching TRBD2. There are 13 residues in the CDR3. CDR1 DFQATT and CDR2 SNEGSKA come from the germline V gene (reference sequence). Losses at the gene ends were 6 bases for V and 6 bases for J; bases not matched to a gene: 9. This CDR3 reads CSAGLWEGDTQYF. In nucleotides, the CDR3 is TGCAGTGCAGGACTATGGGAGGGGGATACGCAGTATTTT.

The chain carries TRBV9 and TRBJ2-2, with TRBD2 identical over 11 bases. The CDR3 sequence is 15 residues long. The V gene's germline CDR1 is SGDLS and CDR2 YYNGEE. V was pared by 3 bases and J by 5 bases, with 3 bases of the junction left unmatched. The CDR3 here is CASSGTSGRTGELFF. The CDR3 bases are TGTGCCAGCAGCGGTACTAGCGGGAGAACCGGGGAGCTGTTTTTT. The full variable domain, with the rest looked up from reference TRBV9 and TRBJ2-2, is DSGVTQTPKHLITATGQRVTLRCSPRSGDLSVYWYQQSLDQGLQFLIQYYNGEERAKGNILERFSAQQFPDLHSELNLSSLELGDSALYFCASSGTSGRTGELFFGEGSRLTVL.

This clonotype has just a few counts. The rearrangement uses TRBV7-2 and TRBJ2-3, with D unclear. V was cut by 5 bases and J by 7 bases, with 10 bases left in between. Per the germline V gene, CDR1 is SGHTA and CDR2 is FQGNSA. The CDR3 loop spans 12 amino acids. The CDR3 spells CASSLTRNTQYF. The CDR3 nucleotides are TGTGCCAGCAGCCTTACACGGAATACGCAGTATTTT.

The chain has TRBV7-9 and TRBJ2-3; D not resolved. Germline CDR1 reads SEHNR; CDR2 reads FQNEAQ (reference sequence). V was shortened by 2 bases and J by 8 bases, with 17 bases between the two germline ends. This CDR3 region has 15 residues. This chain's CDR3 is CASSLRFSPAGTQYF. CDR3 sequence (DNA): TGTGCCAGCAGCTTACGGTTCTCTCCTGCCGGTACGCAGTATTTT.

A few counts support this clonotype. The CDR3 region is CASSLFGDQPQHF. The CDR3 nucleotides read TGTGCCAGCAGCCTATTTGGCGATCAGCCCCAGCATTTT. The chain has TRBV7-2 and TRBJ1-5; D remains ambiguous. The germline CDR1 and CDR2 sequences are SGHTA and FQGNSA. The CDR3 length is 13 residues. Trimming shortened V by 5 bases and J by 5 bases, and 10 bases separated the two germline ends.

This rearrangement joins TRBV20-1 to TRBJ2-7, with 7 bases identical to TRBD1. Germline assignment: CDR1 DFQATT and CDR2 SNEGSKA (reference sequence). The CDR3 totals 12 residues. V trimming: 5 bases; J trimming: 5 bases; junction bases outside the gene matches: 6. The CDR3 reads CSAAEGGHEQYF. CDR3 sequence (DNA): TGCAGTGCTGCCGAAGGGGGCCACGAGCAGTACTTC.

The gene calls are TRBV5-5 and TRBJ1-5, with D possibly matching TRBD1 (5 bases). Trimming left V 3 bases short and J 2 bases short, with 12 bases between. This CDR3 region has 15 residues. The germline V gene has CDR1 SGHKS and CDR2 YYEKEE (reference sequence). The chain's CDR3 is CASSSIGVRNQPQHF. In nucleotides, the CDR3 is TGTGCCAGCAGCTCAATAGGGGTGCGCAATCAGCCCCAGCATTTT.

CDR3 amino acids: CASSRGLAAEGTQYF. The CDR3 nucleotides are TGTGCCAGCAGCCGGGGACTAGCGGCGGAGGGGACGCAGTATTTT. This chain joins TRBV7-2 and TRBJ2-3; the match to TRBD2 covers 11 bases. Per the germline V gene, CDR1 is SGHTA and CDR2 is FQGNSA. V was clipped by 5 bases and J by 9 bases; unmatched bases: 10. This CDR3 contains 15 residues.

Notes on this clonotype: One end of the junction varies from germline; a read error may be responsible. The chain employs TRBV12-3 or TRBV12-4 and TRBJ2-1, with 8 bases fitting TRBD2. This CDR3 region has 11 residues. CDR3 DNA sequence: TGTGCCAGCAGTCAAGCGGGAGCCCTTATCTTC. Its translation is CASSQAGALIF.

This chain links TRBV6-6 with TRBJ2-3; D remains unclear. The CDR3 sequence is 12 residues long. CDR1 and CDR2 (germline): MNHNY, SVGAGI (reference sequence). V lost 2 bases, J lost 6 bases, and 6 bases lay in between. The DNA for the CDR3 is TGTGCCAGCAGTTACATTCGGGATACGCAGTATTTT. Translation gives CASSYIRDTQYF.

The rearrangement uses TRBV11-3 and TRBJ2-7; 10 bases align to TRBD2. Germline loops: CDR1 SGHNT, CDR2 YENEEA. V dropped 5 bases and J dropped 4; count of bases not matched to a gene: 2. The CDR3 runs to 13 residues. CDR3 DNA sequence: TGTGCCAGCAGCGTGACTAGCGGGTACGAGCAGTACTTC. It yields the protein CASSVTSGYEQYF.

This clonotype has a single count. The chain is built from TRBV30 and TRBJ2-1; a weak D match, TRBD2 (5 bases). V lost 3 bases and J lost 7, with 13 bases in between. Germline CDR1 and CDR2: GTSNPN and SVGIG (reference sequence). The CDR3 has 13 amino acids. The CDR3 nucleotides are TGTGCCTGGAGCCACACGGGAATTAATGAGCAGTTCTTC. This sequence encodes CAWSHTGINEQFF.

The sample holds a few counts of this clonotype. Germline is not matched at one junction end, which may reflect a read error. This rearrangement joins TRBV7-6 to TRBJ2-1; maybe TRBD1 (5 bases). This CDR3 comprises 13 residues. Germline V gene lookup returns CDR1 SGHVS and CDR2 FNYEAQ. The CDR3 here is CASGLWGSNEQFF. The CDR3 nucleotides are TGTGCCAGCGGCTTATGGGGCAGCAATGAGCAGTTCTTC. The full variable domain, its missing parts supplied by reference TRBV7-6 and TRBJ2-1, is GAGVSQSPRYKVTKRGQDVALRCDPISGHVSLYWYRQALGQGPEFLTYFNYEAQQDKSGLPNDRFSAERPEGSISTLTIQRTEQRDSAMYRCASGLWGSNEQFFGPGTRLTVL.

This chain joins TRBV9 and TRBJ2-5; 9 bases map to TRBD1. This CDR3 comprises 14 residues. The germline gives CDR1 SGDLS, CDR2 YYNGEE. J was trimmed by 3 bases and V by 3 bases; bases with no gene match: 3. As DNA, the CDR3 is TGTGCCAGCAGCGCCCGGGACAGGGAAGAGACCCAGTACTTC. Translating it yields CASSARDREETQYF.

In this sample, this clonotype turned up many times. The chain couples TRBV7-2 to TRBJ2-1; the match to TRBD2 covers 11 bases. J gave up 5 bases and V 0 bases, and 6 bases lay outside the gene matches. Per germline, CDR1 SGHTA and CDR2 FQGNSA. The CDR3 consists of 17 residues. The CDR3 loop is CASSLAPRLAGNNEQFF. CDR3 DNA: TGTGCCAGCAGCTTAGCGCCGAGACTAGCGGGAAACAATGAGCAGTTCTTC.

This clonotype has only a few counts. The V and J genes are TRBV6-1 and TRBJ2-4; the match to TRBD1 covers 7 bases. Per the germline V gene, CDR1 is MNHNS and CDR2 is SASEGT. The CDR3 consists of 15 residues. The V segment lost 7 bases and the J segment 9 bases; nucleotides outside the gene matches: 15. The CDR3 DNA reads as TGTGCCAGCAAGAACTCGGACAGGCTGGCTAGCATTCAGTACTTC. Its protein product is CASKNSDRLASIQYF.

The genes are TRBV7-2 and TRBJ1-1, with D unclear. Germline CDR1 SGHTA, CDR2 FQGNSA. CDR3 length: 10 amino acids. V shed 5 bases and J shed 12 bases, with 10 bases lying between them. CDR3 residues: CASSQVDPFF. For the CDR3, the DNA is TGTGCCAGCAGCCAGGTCGATCCTTTCTTT.

The chain recombines TRBV7-2 with TRBJ2-2; D is undetermined. The V and J ends lost 3 bases and 4 bases respectively, with 9 bases between them. Germline loops: CDR1 SGHTA, CDR2 FQGNSA. The CDR3 is 14 residues long. CDR3 sequence (DNA): TGTGCCAGCAGCTTTTGGGGAAGCACCGGGGAGCTGTTTTTT. Translated, it gives CASSFWGSTGELFF.

The chain carries TRBV7-8 and TRBJ1-1; D is perhaps TRBD1 (5 bases). V lost 1 base and J 9 bases, leaving 9 bases between the germline ends. The germline V gene encodes CDR1 SGHVS and CDR2 FQNEAQ. The CDR3 is 12 residues long. The CDR3 coding sequence is TGTGCCAGCAGCTTAGGGGGGACTAAAGCTTTCTTT. Translated, it gives CASSLGGTKAFF.

The rearrangement joins TRBV7-2 to TRBJ2-3; D perhaps matches TRBD1 (6 bases). Germline V gives CDR1 SGHTA, CDR2 FQGNSA. The CDR3 loop spans 14 amino acids. V lost 5 bases and J 9 bases, leaving 18 bases between the germline ends. CDR3 loop: CASSILGTPQTQYF. The DNA for the CDR3 is TGTGCCAGCAGCATCCTAGGGACACCCCAAACGCAGTATTTT.

This clonotype was recorded a few times. The chain employs TRBV9 and TRBJ2-5; D gene ambiguous. Germline CDR1 is SGDLS and CDR2 is YYNGEE. The CDR3 has 13 amino acids. V dropped 4 bases and J dropped 1 base, with 8 bases sitting between them. The CDR3 protein is CASSRRAQETQYF. CDR3 coding DNA: TGTGCCAGCAGCCGGAGAGCCCAAGAGACCCAGTACTTC.

There are a few counts of this clonotype. The chain carries TRBV4-3 and TRBJ2-7, with 8 positions matching TRBD1. The V segment lost 3 bases and the J segment 5 bases; nucleotides outside the gene matches: 3. Germline CDR1 is LGHNA and CDR2 is YSLEER. The CDR3 extends over 13 amino acids. The CDR3: CASSQVTGDEQYF. The CDR3, as DNA: TGCGCCAGCAGCCAGGTGACAGGGGACGAGCAGTACTTC.

The chain employs TRBV27 and TRBJ1-4; D is unresolved. Between the trimmed V and J ends, which lost 0 bases and 7 bases, there was a span of 12 bases. CDR1 is MNHEY, CDR2 SMNVEV, per germline (reference sequence). The CDR3 extends over 15 amino acids. Here the CDR3 reads CASSLSVGGTEKLFF. The CDR3 nucleotides are TGTGCCAGCAGTTTATCGGTGGGAGGCACTGAAAAACTGTTTTTT.

The chain employs TRBV2 and TRBJ2-1; 13 positions agree with TRBD2. V dropped 3 bases and J dropped 9; count of bases not matched to a gene: 5. The germline V gene has CDR1 SNHLY and CDR2 FYNNEI. The CDR3 sequence is 15 residues long. CDR3 region: CASSDRLAGGFEQFF. The CDR3 DNA follows: TGTGCCAGCAGTGATCGACTAGCGGGAGGATTTGAGCAGTTCTTC. The variable domain in full, with the rest retrieved from reference TRBV2 and TRBJ2-1, is EPEVTQTPSHQVTQMGQEVILRCVPISNHLYFYWYRQILGQKVEFLVSFYNNEISEKSEIFDDQFSVERPDGSNFTLKIRSTKLEDSAMYFCASSDRLAGGFEQFFGPGTRLTVL.

In its sample, this clonotype was seen a few times. The J gene is TRBJ2-1, the V gene TRBV12-3 or TRBV12-4; tentatively, D is TRBD1 or TRBD2 (5 bases each). V was clipped by 3 bases and J by 9 bases, with 21 bases between them. The CDR3 covers 16 residues. In nucleotides, the CDR3 is TGTGCCAGCAGTTTTTGGGGGACCTGGGAGAATGTTGAGCAGTTCTTC. It encodes CASSFWGTWENVEQFF.